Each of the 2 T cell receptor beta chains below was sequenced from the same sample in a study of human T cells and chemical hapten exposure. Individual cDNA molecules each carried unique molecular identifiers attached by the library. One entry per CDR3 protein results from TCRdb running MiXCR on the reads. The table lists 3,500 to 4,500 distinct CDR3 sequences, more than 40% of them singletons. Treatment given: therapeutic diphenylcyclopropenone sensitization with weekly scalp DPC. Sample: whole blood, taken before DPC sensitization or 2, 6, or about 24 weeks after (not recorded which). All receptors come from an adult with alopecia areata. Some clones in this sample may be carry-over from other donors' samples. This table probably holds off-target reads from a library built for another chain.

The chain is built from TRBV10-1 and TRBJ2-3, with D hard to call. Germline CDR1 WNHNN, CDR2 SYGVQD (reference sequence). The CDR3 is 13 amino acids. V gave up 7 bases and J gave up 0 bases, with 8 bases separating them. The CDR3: CASNSPSTDTQYF. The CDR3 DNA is TGCGCCAGCAACTCACCAAGCACAGATACGCAGTATTTT.

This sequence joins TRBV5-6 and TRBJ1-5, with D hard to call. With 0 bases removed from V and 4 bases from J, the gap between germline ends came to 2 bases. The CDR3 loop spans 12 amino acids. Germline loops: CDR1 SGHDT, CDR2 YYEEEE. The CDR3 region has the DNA TGTGCCAGCAGCTTGGGAAATCAGCCCCAGCATTTT. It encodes CASSLGNQPQHF. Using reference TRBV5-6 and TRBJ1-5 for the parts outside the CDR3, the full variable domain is DAGVTQSPTHLIKTRGQQVTLRCSPKSGHDTVSWYQQALGQGPQFIFQYYEEEERQRGNFPDRFSGHQFPNYSSELNVNALLLGDSALYLCASSLGNQPQHFGDGTRLSIL.